The T cell receptor beta chain described here comes from a study of T cell changes during pregnancy in multiple sclerosis. Germline values: CDR1 SGHDT, CDR2 YYEEEE. Trimming cost V 3 bases and J 5 bases; bases outside gene matches: 10. The length of the CDR3 is 17 residues. Here immunoSEQ multiplex PCR was the method, and the copy in TCRdb shows in-frame clones only, minus some. Of some 59,000 clones listed, 90% are singletons. The chain couples TRBV5-6 to TRBJ2-5, with 13 bases aligning to TRBD2. The source of this sequence is a female donor in good health, enrolled as a control in a pregnancy study. This sample comprised peripheral blood, obtained in the third trimester of pregnancy. The CDR3 spells CASSSLTSGGRWETQYF. The DNA for the CDR3 is TGTGCCAGCAGCTCTTTGACTAGCGGGGGGCGGTGGGAGACCCAGTACTTC.